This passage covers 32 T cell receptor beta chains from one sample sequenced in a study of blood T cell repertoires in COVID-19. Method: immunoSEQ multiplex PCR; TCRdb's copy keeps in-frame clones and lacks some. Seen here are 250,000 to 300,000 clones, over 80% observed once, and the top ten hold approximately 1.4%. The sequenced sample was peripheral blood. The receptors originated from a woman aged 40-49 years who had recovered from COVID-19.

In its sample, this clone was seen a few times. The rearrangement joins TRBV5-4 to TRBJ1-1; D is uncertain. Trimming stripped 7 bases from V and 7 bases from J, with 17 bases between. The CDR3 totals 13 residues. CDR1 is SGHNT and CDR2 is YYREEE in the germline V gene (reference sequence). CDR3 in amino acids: CASGYLNGFEAFF. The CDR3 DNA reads TGTGCCAGCGGTTATCTGAACGGGTTTGAAGCTTTCTTT. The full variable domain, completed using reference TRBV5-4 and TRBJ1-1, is ETGVTQSPTHLIKTRGQQVTLRCSSQSGHNTVSWYQQALGQGPQFIFQYYREEENGRGNFPPRFSGLQFPNYSSELNVNALELDDSALYLCASGYLNGFEAFFGQGTRLTVV.

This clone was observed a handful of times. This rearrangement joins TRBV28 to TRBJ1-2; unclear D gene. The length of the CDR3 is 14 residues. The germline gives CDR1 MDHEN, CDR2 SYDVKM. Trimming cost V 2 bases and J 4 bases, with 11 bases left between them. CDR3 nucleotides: TGTGCCAGCAGTTTAGGAAGAGGCTCCTATGGCTACACCTTC. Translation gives CASSLGRGSYGYTF.

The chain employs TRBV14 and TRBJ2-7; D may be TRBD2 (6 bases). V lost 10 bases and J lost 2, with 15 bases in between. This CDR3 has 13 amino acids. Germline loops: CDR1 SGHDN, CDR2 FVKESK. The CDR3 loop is CATPGRGAYEQYF. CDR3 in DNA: TGTGCCACCCCCGGGCGGGGAGCCTACGAGCAGTACTTC.

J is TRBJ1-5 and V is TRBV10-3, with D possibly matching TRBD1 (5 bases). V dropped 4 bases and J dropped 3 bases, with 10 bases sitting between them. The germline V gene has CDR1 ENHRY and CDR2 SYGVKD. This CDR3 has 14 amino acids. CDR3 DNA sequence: TGTGCCATCAGTGGGGGGGGTCCCAATCAGCCCCAGCATTTT. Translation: CAISGGGPNQPQHF.

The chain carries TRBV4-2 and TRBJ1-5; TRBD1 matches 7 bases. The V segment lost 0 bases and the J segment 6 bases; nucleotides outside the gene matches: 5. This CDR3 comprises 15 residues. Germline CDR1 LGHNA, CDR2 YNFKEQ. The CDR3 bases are TGTGCCAGCAGCCAAGACGGGACAGTGGGTCAGCCCCAGCATTTT. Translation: CASSQDGTVGQPQHF.

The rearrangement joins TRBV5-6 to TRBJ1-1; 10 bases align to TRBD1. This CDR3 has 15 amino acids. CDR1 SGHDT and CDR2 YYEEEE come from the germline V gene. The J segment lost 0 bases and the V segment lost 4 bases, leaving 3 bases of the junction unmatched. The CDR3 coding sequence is TGTGCCAGCAGCGCGACAGGGGGCCTGAACACTGAAGCTTTCTTT. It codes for CASSATGGLNTEAFF. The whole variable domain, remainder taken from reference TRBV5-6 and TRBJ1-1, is DAGVTQSPTHLIKTRGQQVTLRCSPKSGHDTVSWYQQALGQGPQFIFQYYEEEERQRGNFPDRFSGHQFPNYSSELNVNALLLGDSALYLCASSATGGLNTEAFFGQGTRLTVV.

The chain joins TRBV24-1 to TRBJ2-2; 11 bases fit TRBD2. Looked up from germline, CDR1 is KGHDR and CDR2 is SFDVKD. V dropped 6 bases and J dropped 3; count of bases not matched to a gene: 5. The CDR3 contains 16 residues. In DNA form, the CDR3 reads TGTGCCACCAGTACTGGGACTAGCGGTTACACCGGGGAGCTGTTTTTT. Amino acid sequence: CATSTGTSGYTGELFF.

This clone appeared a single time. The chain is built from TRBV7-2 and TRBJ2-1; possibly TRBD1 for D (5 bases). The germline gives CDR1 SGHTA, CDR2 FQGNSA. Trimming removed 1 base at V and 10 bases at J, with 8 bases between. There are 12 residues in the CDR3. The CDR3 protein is CASSLGPGEQFF. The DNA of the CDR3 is TGTGCCAGCAGCTTAGGGCCAGGGGAGCAGTTCTTC.

CDR3: CASSVGLAGTGELFF. CDR3 DNA sequence: TGTGCCAGCAGTGTTGGGTTAGCGGGGACCGGGGAGCTGTTTTTT. This chain links TRBV2 with TRBJ2-2; 8 bases are a match to TRBD2. Germline-derived CDR1 and CDR2 are SNHLY and FYNNEI. J was trimmed by 5 bases and V by 4 bases; bases with no gene match: 6. The CDR3 has 15 amino acids.

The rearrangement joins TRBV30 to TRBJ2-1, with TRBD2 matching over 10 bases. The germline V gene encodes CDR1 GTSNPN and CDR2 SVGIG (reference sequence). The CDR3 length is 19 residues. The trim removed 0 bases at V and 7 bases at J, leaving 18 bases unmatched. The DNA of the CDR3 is TGTGCCTGGAGTGTTGGGTTCCCAGCGGGGGGGCCCTGGGGTAATGAGCAGTTCTTC. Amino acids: CAWSVGFPAGGPWGNEQFF.

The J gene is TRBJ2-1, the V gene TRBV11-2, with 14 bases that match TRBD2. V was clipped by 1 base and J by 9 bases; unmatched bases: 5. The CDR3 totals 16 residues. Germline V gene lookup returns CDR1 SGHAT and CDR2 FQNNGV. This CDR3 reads CASSLGTSGGWGEQFF. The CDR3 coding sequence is TGTGCCAGCAGCTTAGGGACTAGCGGGGGGTGGGGTGAGCAGTTCTTC.

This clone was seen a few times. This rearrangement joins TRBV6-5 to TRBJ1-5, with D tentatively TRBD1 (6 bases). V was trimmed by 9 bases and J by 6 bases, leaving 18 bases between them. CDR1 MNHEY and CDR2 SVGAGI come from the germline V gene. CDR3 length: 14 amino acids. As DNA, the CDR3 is TGTGCCAGTAGAGTCGGACAGCCGGGTCAGCCCCAGCATTTT. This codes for CASRVGQPGQPQHF.

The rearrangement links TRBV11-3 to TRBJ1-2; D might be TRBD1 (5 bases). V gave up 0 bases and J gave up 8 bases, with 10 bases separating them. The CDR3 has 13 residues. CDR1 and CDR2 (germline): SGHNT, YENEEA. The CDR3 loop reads CASSLEAGIGYTF. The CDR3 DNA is TGTGCCAGCAGCTTAGAGGCAGGGATCGGCTACACCTTC.

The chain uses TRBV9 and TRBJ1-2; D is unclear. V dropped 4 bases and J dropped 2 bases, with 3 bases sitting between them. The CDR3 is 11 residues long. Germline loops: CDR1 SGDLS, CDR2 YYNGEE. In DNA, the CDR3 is TGTGCCAGCAGCTCAAACTATGGCTACACCTTC. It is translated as CASSSNYGYTF.

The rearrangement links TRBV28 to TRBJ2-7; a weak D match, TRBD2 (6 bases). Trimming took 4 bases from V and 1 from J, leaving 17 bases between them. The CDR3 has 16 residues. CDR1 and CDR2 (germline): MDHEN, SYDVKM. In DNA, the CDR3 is TGTGCCAGCAGTTCATCCGGTGGGGGAGGTTCCTACGAGCAGTACTTC. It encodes CASSSSGGGGSYEQYF. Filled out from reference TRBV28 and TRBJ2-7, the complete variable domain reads DVKVTQSSRYLVKRTGEKVFLECVQDMDHENMFWYRQDPGLGLRLIYFSYDVKMKEKGDIPEGYSVSREKKERFSLILESASTNQTSMYLCASSSSGGGGSYEQYFGPGTRLTVT.

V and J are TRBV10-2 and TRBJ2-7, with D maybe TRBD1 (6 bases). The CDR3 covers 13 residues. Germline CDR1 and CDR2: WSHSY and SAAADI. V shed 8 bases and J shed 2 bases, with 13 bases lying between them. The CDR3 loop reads CASGLAGAYEQYF. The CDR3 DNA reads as TGCGCCAGCGGGCTGGCAGGGGCCTACGAGCAGTACTTC.

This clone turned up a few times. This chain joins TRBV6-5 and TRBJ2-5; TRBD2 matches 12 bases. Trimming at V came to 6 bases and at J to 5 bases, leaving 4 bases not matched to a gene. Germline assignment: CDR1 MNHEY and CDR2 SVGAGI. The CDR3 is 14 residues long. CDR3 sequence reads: CASSYGTSGETQYF. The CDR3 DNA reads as TGTGCCAGCAGCTATGGGACTAGCGGGGAGACCCAGTACTTC.

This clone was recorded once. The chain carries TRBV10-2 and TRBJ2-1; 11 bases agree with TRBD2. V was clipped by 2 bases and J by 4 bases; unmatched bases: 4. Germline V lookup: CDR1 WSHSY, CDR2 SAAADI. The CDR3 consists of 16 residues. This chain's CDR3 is CASSEIASGGYNEQFF. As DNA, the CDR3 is TGCGCCAGCAGTGAGATTGCTAGCGGGGGGTACAATGAGCAGTTCTTC.

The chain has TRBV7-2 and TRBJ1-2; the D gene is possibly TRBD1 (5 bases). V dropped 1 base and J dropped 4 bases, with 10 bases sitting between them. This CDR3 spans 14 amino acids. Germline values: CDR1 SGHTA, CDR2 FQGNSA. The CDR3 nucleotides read TGTGCCAGCAGCTTAGGGCACAGGCTCTATGGCTACACCTTC. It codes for CASSLGHRLYGYTF. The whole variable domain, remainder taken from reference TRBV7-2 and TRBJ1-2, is GAGVSQSPSNKVTEKGKDVELRCDPISGHTALYWYRQSLGQGLEFLIYFQGNSAPDKSGLPSDRFSAERTGGSVSTLTIQRTQQEDSAVYLCASSLGHRLYGYTFGSGTRLTVV.

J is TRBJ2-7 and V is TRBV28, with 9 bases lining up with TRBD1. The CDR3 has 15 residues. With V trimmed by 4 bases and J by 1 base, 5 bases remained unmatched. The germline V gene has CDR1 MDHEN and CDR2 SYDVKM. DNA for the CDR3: TGTGCCAGCAGTTCACCCGGGACAGGGTCCTACGAGCAGTACTTC. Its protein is CASSSPGTGSYEQYF.

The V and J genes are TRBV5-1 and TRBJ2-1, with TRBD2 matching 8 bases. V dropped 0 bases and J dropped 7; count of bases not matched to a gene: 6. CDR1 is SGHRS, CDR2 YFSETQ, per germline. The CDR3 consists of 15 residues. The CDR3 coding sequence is TGCGCCAGCAGCTTGGCGGGCGGGGGGTTTAATGAGCAGTTCTTC. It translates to CASSLAGGGFNEQFF. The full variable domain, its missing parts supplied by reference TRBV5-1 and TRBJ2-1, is KAGVTQTPRYLIKTRGQQVTLSCSPISGHRSVSWYQQTPGQGLQFLFEYFSETQRNKGNFPGRFSGRQFSNSRSEMNVSTLELGDSALYLCASSLAGGGFNEQFFGPGTRLTVL.

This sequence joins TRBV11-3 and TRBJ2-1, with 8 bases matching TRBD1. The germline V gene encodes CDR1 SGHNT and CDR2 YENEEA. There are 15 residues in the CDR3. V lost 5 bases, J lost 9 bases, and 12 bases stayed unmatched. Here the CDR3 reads CASSPAGTGGSEQFF. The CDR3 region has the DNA TGTGCCAGCAGCCCAGCCGGGACAGGAGGTAGTGAGCAGTTCTTC.

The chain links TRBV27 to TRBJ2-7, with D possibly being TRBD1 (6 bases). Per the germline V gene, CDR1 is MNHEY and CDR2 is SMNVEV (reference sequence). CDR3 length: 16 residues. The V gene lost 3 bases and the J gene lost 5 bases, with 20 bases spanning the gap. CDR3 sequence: CASSLGPGQGLHEQYF. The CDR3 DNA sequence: TGTGCCAGCAGTTTGGGTCCAGGGCAGGGGTTACACGAGCAGTACTTC.

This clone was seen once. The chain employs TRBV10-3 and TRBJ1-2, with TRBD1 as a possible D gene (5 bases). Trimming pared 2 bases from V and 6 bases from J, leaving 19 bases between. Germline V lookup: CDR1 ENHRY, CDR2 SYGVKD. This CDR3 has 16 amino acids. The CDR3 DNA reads TGTGCCATCAGTGAGCCTTCGGGGGGGGTATGGAATGGCTACACCTTC. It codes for CAISEPSGGVWNGYTF.

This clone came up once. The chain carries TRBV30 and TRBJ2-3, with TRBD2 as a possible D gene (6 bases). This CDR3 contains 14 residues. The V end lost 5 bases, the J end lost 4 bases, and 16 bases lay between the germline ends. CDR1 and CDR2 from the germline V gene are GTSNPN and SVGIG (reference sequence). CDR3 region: CAWAGRRRADTQYF. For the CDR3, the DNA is TGTGCCTGGGCGGGCAGAAGGAGGGCAGATACGCAGTATTTT.

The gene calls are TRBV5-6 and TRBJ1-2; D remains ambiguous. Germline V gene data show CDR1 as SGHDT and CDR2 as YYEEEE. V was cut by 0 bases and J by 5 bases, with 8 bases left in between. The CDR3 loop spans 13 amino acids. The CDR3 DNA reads TGTGCCAGCAGCTTGGGGCAGATTTATGGCTACACCTTC. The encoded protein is CASSLGQIYGYTF. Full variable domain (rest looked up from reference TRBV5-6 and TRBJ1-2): DAGVTQSPTHLIKTRGQQVTLRCSPKSGHDTVSWYQQALGQGPQFIFQYYEEEERQRGNFPDRFSGHQFPNYSSELNVNALLLGDSALYLCASSLGQIYGYTFGSGTRLTVV.

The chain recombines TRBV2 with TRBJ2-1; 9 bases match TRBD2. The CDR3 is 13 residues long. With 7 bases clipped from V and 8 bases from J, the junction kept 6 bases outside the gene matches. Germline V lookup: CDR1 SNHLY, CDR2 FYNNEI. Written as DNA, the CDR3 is TGTGCCAGCAACGCGGGACTAGCCTATGAGCAGTTCTTC. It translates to CASNAGLAYEQFF.

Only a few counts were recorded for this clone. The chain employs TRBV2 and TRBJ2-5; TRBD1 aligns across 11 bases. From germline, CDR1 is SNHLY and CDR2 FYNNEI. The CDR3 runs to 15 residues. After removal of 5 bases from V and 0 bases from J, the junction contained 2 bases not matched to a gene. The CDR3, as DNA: TGTGCCAGCAGTAGGGACAGGGGGTACCAAGAGACCCAGTACTTC. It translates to CASSRDRGYQETQYF.

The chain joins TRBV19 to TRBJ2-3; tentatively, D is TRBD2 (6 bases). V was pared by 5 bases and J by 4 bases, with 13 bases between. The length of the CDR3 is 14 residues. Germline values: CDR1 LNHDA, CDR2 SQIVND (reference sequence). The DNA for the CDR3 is TGTGCCAGTAGTCCAACGGACTATGCAGATACGCAGTATTTT. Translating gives CASSPTDYADTQYF.

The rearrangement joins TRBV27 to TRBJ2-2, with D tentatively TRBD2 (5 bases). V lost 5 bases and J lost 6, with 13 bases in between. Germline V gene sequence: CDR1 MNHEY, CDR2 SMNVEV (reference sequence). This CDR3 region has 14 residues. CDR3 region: CASSRELGAGELFF. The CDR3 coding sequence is TGTGCCAGCAGTCGCGAACTAGGCGCCGGGGAGCTGTTTTTT.

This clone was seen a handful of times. The DNA for the CDR3 is TGTGCCAGCAGCCCCCTCGGAGGGCGACAGGGCTCCTATAATTCACCCCTCCACTTT. Its translation: CASSPLGGRQGSYNSPLHF. This chain uses TRBV3-1 (or the pseudogene TRBV3-2) with TRBJ1-6, with 7 bases lining up with TRBD1. This CDR3 has 19 amino acids. Germline loops: CDR1 LGHDT, CDR2 YNNKEL (reference sequence). Trimming at V came to 4 bases and at J to 0 bases, leaving 12 bases not matched to a gene.

The CDR3 sequence: CASNGGNYGYTF. Here the CDR3 DNA reads TGTGCCAGCAATGGAGGGAACTATGGCTACACCTTC. The chain couples TRBV6-5 to TRBJ1-2; D remains unclear. The CDR3 sequence is 12 residues long. With 7 bases removed from V and 2 bases from J, the gap between germline ends came to 8 bases. Looked up from germline, CDR1 is MNHEY and CDR2 is SVGAGI.